This T cell receptor (beta chain) was profiled in a study of blood T cell repertoires in COVID-19. Study-level background: COVID-19 samples from acute and convalescent phases originated in the United States, Italy and Spain. Sample material is recorded as cDNA or gDNA derived from T cells, B-cell-depleted T cells, or PBMCs.

Original handling: Reference gene primers were amplified, and this amplification served to estimate nucleated cell counts. TCRdb's copy holds only in-frame clones and misses some; the assay was immunoSEQ multiplex PCR. Clonal size and the V and J genes are those of that table, whereas D and trimming came from the DNA. The table shows 80,000 to 90,000 clones, with approximately 86% occurring only once. The CDR3 is 17 residues long. Germline V gene lookup returns CDR1 SGDLS and CDR2 YYNGEE. Trimming removed 0 bases from V and 6 bases from J; junction bases left unmatched: 9. This chain joins TRBV9 and TRBJ2-1; 10 bases fit TRBD2. The TCR comes from a man aged 35 to 55 with acute or convalescent COVID-19. The sample was peripheral blood. CDR3 bases: TGTGCCAGCAGCGTAGATACACTAGCGGGACTTGTCAATGAGCAGTTCTTC. Its translation: CASSVDTLAGLVNEQFF.